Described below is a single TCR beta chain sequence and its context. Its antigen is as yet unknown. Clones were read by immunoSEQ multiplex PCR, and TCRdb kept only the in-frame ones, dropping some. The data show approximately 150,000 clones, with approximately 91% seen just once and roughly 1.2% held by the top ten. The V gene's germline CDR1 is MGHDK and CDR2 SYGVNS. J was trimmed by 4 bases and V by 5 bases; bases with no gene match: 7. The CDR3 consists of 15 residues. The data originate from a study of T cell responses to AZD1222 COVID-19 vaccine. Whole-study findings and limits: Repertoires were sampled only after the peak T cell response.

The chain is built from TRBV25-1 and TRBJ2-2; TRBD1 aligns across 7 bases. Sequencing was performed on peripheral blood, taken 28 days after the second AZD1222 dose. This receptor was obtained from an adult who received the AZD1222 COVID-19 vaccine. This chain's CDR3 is CASSLKAGGTGELFF. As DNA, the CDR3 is TGTGCCAGCAGTCTAAAAGCAGGGGGCACCGGGGAGCTGTTTTTT.